A single sample gave rise to the 3 T cell receptor beta chains below, sequenced in a study of blood T cell repertoires in COVID-19. Generated by immunoSEQ multiplex PCR, the TCRdb table keeps only in-frame clones and is missing some. The sample yields over 70,000 clones, around 88% seen once. Sequencing was carried out using peripheral blood. These receptors were obtained from an elderly woman with acute or convalescent COVID-19.

This clone was observed a handful of times. The DNA for the CDR3 is TGTGCCAGCACCGGAGGCGGTAGTAAGCGGGTGTACTCTGGGGCCAACGTCCTGACTTTC. Residues: CASTGGGSKRVYSGANVLTF. V usage is TRBV3-1 (or the pseudogene TRBV3-2) and J usage is TRBJ2-6; D possibly corresponds to TRBD2 (6 bases). There are 20 residues in the CDR3. Germline CDR1 is LGHDT and CDR2 is YNNKEL (reference sequence). Trimming took 7 bases from V and 0 from J, leaving 25 bases between them.

V gene TRBV24-1 combines with J gene TRBJ2-3, with 9 bases matching TRBD2. The J segment lost 5 bases and the V segment lost 9 bases, leaving 8 bases of the junction unmatched. Germline assignment: CDR1 KGHDR and CDR2 SFDVKD. The CDR3 consists of 14 residues. CDR3 loop: CATSRGRGIDTQYF. CDR3 in DNA: TGTGCCACCTCCCGCGGGAGGGGGATAGATACGCAGTATTTT.

V is TRBV7-2 and J is TRBJ2-7, with 11 bases that match TRBD1. CDR1 and CDR2 from the germline V gene are SGHTA and FQGNSA. This CDR3 contains 15 residues. V was pared by 5 bases and J by 0 bases, with 3 bases of the junction left unmatched. CDR3 sequence reads: CASSAGTGGSYEQYF. In DNA, the CDR3 is TGTGCCAGCAGCGCCGGGACAGGGGGCTCCTACGAGCAGTACTTC.